The rows below give T cell receptor beta chains drawn from one sample of a study of T cell responses to AZD1222 COVID-19 vaccine. Profiling relied on immunoSEQ multiplex PCR, and the TCRdb table lists in-frame clones only, not all of them. The profile shows approximately 110,000 clones, roughly 90% of them singletons. This sample comprised peripheral blood, obtained on day 0 of AZD1222 vaccination. The receptor set was obtained from an adult in good health. Both conserved end residues are part of each CDR3. A D gene is named only where the DNA matches it firmly. The size of a clone is reported for some rows only, either as once, few or many, or as a class for expanded clones.

cdr3_aa cdr3_nt clone_size d_call j_call v_call
CASSVAGDISPQHF TGTGCCAGCAGCGTAGCTGGCGATATCAGCCCCCAGCATTTT NA NA TRBJ1-5 TRBV9
CASSGAVQGNGYTF TGTGCCAGCAGTGGAGCTGTACAGGGCAATGGCTACACCTTC NA NA TRBJ1-2 TRBV2
CASSKGTGELFF TGTGCCAGTAGTAAGGGCACCGGGGAGCTGTTTTTT NA NA TRBJ2-2 TRBV19
CASSPGTPLHEQYF TGTGCCAGCAGTCCCGGGACTCCGTTACACGAGCAGTACTTC NA NA TRBJ2-7 TRBV9
CASSPRGDMGETQYF TGCGCCAGCAGCCCGAGGGGAGACATGGGAGAGACCCAGTACTTC NA NA TRBJ2-5 TRBV4-3
CASSSGFAEETQYF TGTGCCAGCAGCTCGGGATTCGCGGAAGAGACCCAGTACTTC NA NA TRBJ2-5 TRBV5-5
CASSQVLKAGSYEQYF TGCGCCAGCAGCCAGGTGCTCAAAGCGGGTTCCTACGAGCAGTACTTC NA NA TRBJ2-7 TRBV4-3
CASSAGTKNSPLHF TGTGCCAGCAGTGCCGGGACAAAGAATTCACCCCTCCACTTT NA NA TRBJ1-6 TRBV28
CASLQGSEQYF TGTGCCAGCTTACAGGGGAGCGAGCAGTACTTC NA TRBD1 TRBJ2-7 TRBV2
CASRTSATGELFF TGTGCCAGCAGGACTAGCGCTACCGGGGAGCTGTTTTTT NA TRBD2 TRBJ2-2 TRBV6-6
CAWSIGQGQETQYF TGTGCCTGGAGTATCGGACAGGGCCAAGAGACCCAGTACTTC NA TRBD1 TRBJ2-5 TRBV30
CASGFNRDRQFF TGTGCCAGCGGTTTTAACCGGGACCGGCAGTTCTTC NA NA TRBJ2-1 TRBV12-3/TRBV12-4
CASSPDGNTEAFF TGTGCCAGCAGCCCTGACGGGAACACTGAAGCTTTCTTT NA NA TRBJ1-1 TRBV7-2
CASSQEQGTTYNSPLHF TGCGCCAGCAGCCAGGAACAGGGAACCACCTATAATTCACCCCTCCACTTT once NA TRBJ1-6 TRBV4-3
CASSRGELSNQPQHF TGTGCCAGTAGTAGGGGGGAACTTAGCAATCAGCCCCAGCATTTT once NA TRBJ1-5 TRBV19
CASSLAGDSNQPQHF TGTGCCAGCAGCTTAGCAGGGGATAGCAATCAGCCCCAGCATTTT NA NA TRBJ1-5 TRBV7-2
CASSQSRSGAKNIQYF TGTGCCAGCAGCCAGAGTCGATCTGGGGCCAAAAACATTCAGTACTTC NA NA TRBJ2-4 TRBV4-2
CASISGVGNTIYF TGTGCCAGCATTTCAGGGGTTGGAAACACCATATATTTT NA NA TRBJ1-3 TRBV6-5
CASSQDRRTEAFF TGTGCCAGCAGCCAAGATCGGAGAACTGAAGCTTTCTTT few NA TRBJ1-1 TRBV3-1/TRBV3-2
CAWSGEQAEQYF TGTGCCTGGAGCGGGGAACAGGCGGAGCAGTACTTC NA NA TRBJ2-7 TRBV30
CASSLGSYNEQFF TGCGCCAGCAGCCTAGGAAGTTACAATGAGCAGTTCTTC NA NA TRBJ2-1 TRBV5-1
CASSWQGNTEAFF TGTGCCAGCAGTTGGCAGGGAAACACTGAAGCTTTCTTT NA NA TRBJ1-1 TRBV6-5
CASQQGAYNEQFF TGTGCCAGTCAACAGGGGGCCTACAATGAGCAGTTCTTC once TRBD1 TRBJ2-1 TRBV19
CASSRRGQGKGEQFF TGTGCCAGCAGCCGAAGGGGACAGGGGAAGGGTGAGCAGTTCTTC NA TRBD1 TRBJ2-1 TRBV11-3
CASRRTGIDEQYF TGTGCCAGCAGACGGACAGGGATAGACGAGCAGTACTTC NA TRBD1 TRBJ2-7 TRBV28
CASGGEKLFF TGTGCCAGCGGTGGTGAAAAACTGTTTTTT NA NA TRBJ1-4 TRBV2
CASSFRGQPQHF TGTGCCAGCAGTTTCAGGGGCCAGCCCCAGCATTTT NA NA TRBJ1-5 TRBV27
CASSHPPSGSTDTQYF TGCGCCAGCAGCCACCCGCCTAGCGGGAGCACAGATACGCAGTATTTT NA TRBD2 TRBJ2-3 TRBV4-1
CASSLRTGKKETQYF TGTGCCAGCAGCTTACGAACAGGGAAGAAAGAGACCCAGTACTTC NA NA TRBJ2-5 TRBV7-8
CAIDRGPTFNSPLHF TGTGCCATTGACAGGGGCCCAACCTTTAATTCACCCCTCCACTTT NA TRBD1 TRBJ1-6 TRBV30
CASSPSGNSGGGFNEQFF TGTGCCAGCAGCCCGTCTGGTAACTCAGGGGGCGGATTCAATGAGCAGTTCTTC NA TRBD1 TRBJ2-1 TRBV9
CASSPTDGSSYEQYF TGTGCCAGCTCACCTACGGACGGGAGCTCCTACGAGCAGTACTTC NA NA TRBJ2-7 TRBV18
CASSSGATIAEAFF TGCGCCAGCAGCTCAGGGGCCACTATCGCTGAAGCTTTCTTT NA NA TRBJ1-1 TRBV5-1